This T cell receptor (beta chain) originates from a study of CD8 T cells in ankylosing spondylitis. TCRdb re-called the 5' RACE reads with MiXCR, one entry per CDR3 protein. This table has about 250,000 distinct CDR3 sequences, approximately 10% appearing once. Study results and limitations: What seemed typical of ankylosing spondylitis blood was a TCR beta motif built from eight highly homologous variants.

The CDR3 totals 12 residues. The V gene's germline CDR1 is SGHVS and CDR2 FNYEAQ. V gave up 4 bases and J gave up 12 bases, with 13 bases separating them. This clonotype was picked up many times. The target antigen is unknown. Sequenced: blood, either unsorted or a sorted T cell fraction (not recorded which). The TCR comes from a male donor with ankylosing spondylitis or in good health (not recorded which). The V gene is TRBV7-6, the J gene TRBJ2-4, with D perhaps given as TRBD1 or TRBD2 (5 bases each). For the CDR3, the DNA is TGTGCCAGCAGCTCGGGTGGGGGTACTCAGTACTTC. It codes for CASSSGGGTQYF.